The 30 T cell receptor beta chains below were found in one sample sequenced in a study of blood T cell repertoires in COVID-19. Sequencing used immunoSEQ multiplex PCR; TCRdb keeps in-frame clones, though not all of them. Of roughly 76,000 clones listed, around 93% are singletons. Sequenced input: peripheral blood. The receptor set was obtained from a woman in her fifties or sixties with active COVID-19.

The chain combines TRBV21-1 with TRBJ1-5. TRBV21-1 is recorded as a pseudogene. The CDR3 is 17 amino acids. The CDR3 DNA reads as TGTGCCAGCAGAGTCCCACTAAGATCACCGAGCAATCAGCCCCAGCATTTT. Protein product: CASRVPLRSPSNQPQHF.

As to this clone: The missing conserved phenylalanine or tryptophan at the end of this CDR3 makes a read error likely. This CDR3 reads CASSLVSPPGGGYTL. The CDR3, as DNA: TGTGCCAGCAGCTTGGTATCCCCACCCGGCGGCGGCTACACCCTC. The chain has TRBV5-6 and TRBJ1-2; no clear D gene. Per the germline V gene, CDR1 is SGHDT and CDR2 is YYEEEE. Trimming pared 0 bases from V and 8 bases from J, leaving 17 bases between. The CDR3 runs to 15 residues.

This sequence joins TRBV18 and TRBJ2-5, with TRBD2 identical over 12 bases. The CDR3 has 16 amino acids. The junction had 7 bases not matched to a gene; V was cut back by 4 bases and J by 4 bases. Looked up from germline, CDR1 is KGHSH and CDR2 is LQKENI. This chain's CDR3 is CASSRGLAGRGETQYF. The CDR3 nucleotides read TGTGCCAGCTCACGCGGACTAGCGGGGCGGGGAGAGACCCAGTACTTC.

The V gene is TRBV7-2, the J gene TRBJ1-2; D may be TRBD1 (5 bases). Trimming took 2 bases from V and 7 from J, leaving 17 bases between them. This CDR3 has 15 residues. Germline V gene lookup returns CDR1 SGHTA and CDR2 FQGNSA. CDR3 region: CASSLQGGWRGGYTF. The CDR3 bases are TGTGCCAGCAGCTTACAGGGAGGTTGGCGCGGTGGCTACACCTTC. Looking up the rest from reference TRBV7-2 and TRBJ1-2 gives the full variable domain: GAGVSQSPSNKVTEKGKDVELRCDPISGHTALYWYRQSLGQGLEFLIYFQGNSAPDKSGLPSDRFSAERTGGSVSTLTIQRTQQEDSAVYLCASSLQGGWRGGYTFGSGTRLTVV.

The chain recombines TRBV6-5 with TRBJ1-1; possible D gene TRBD1, 6 bases. The CDR3 runs to 14 residues. V was clipped by 6 bases and J by 4 bases, with 15 bases between them. Germline V gives CDR1 MNHEY, CDR2 SVGAGI. CDR3 protein: CASRNRVEGTEAFF. The CDR3 DNA sequence: TGTGCCAGCAGGAACAGGGTCGAGGGCACTGAAGCTTTCTTT.

The chain combines TRBV7-2 with TRBJ2-7; 9 bases match TRBD2. V gave up 5 bases and J gave up 1 base; unmatched junction bases: 3. CDR1 is SGHTA, CDR2 FQGNSA, per germline. The CDR3 has 14 amino acids. The CDR3 nucleotides are TGTGCCAGCAGCACGGGACTAGCATCCTACGAGCAGTACTTC. This translates into CASSTGLASYEQYF.

The V call is TRBV6-5, the J call TRBJ2-7; TRBD2 is a possible D gene (6 bases). Germline V gene data show CDR1 as MNHEY and CDR2 as SVGAGI. V was pared by 7 bases and J by 2 bases, with 15 bases between. The CDR3 loop spans 14 amino acids. CDR3 sequence reads: CASTSWRGPYEQYF. Written as DNA, the CDR3 is TGTGCCAGCACTTCTTGGAGGGGACCCTACGAGCAGTACTTC.

This clone was detected once. The gene calls are TRBV28 and TRBJ1-5; D ambiguous. Germline V gene sequence: CDR1 MDHEN, CDR2 SYDVKM. The CDR3 contains 18 residues. V was trimmed by 5 bases and J by 0 bases, leaving 20 bases between them. DNA of the CDR3: TGTGCCAGCAGTCCCCACCTCATTACACAATATAGCAATCAGCCCCAGCATTTT. The encoded protein is CASSPHLITQYSNQPQHF. The full variable domain, in which reference TRBV28 and TRBJ1-5 provide the parts outside the CDR3, is DVKVTQSSRYLVKRTGEKVFLECVQDMDHENMFWYRQDPGLGLRLIYFSYDVKMKEKGDIPEGYSVSREKKERFSLILESASTNQTSMYLCASSPHLITQYSNQPQHFGDGTRLSIL.

The chain employs TRBV7-9 and TRBJ2-3; D gene ambiguous. The CDR3 length is 17 residues. Germline CDR1 reads SEHNR; CDR2 reads FQNEAQ (reference sequence). The ends were cut back, 7 bases at V and 4 bases at J, with 24 bases in the middle. The CDR3 nucleotides are TGTGCCAGCACCCCAATTCTCCTAGTACAAGGCCCAGATACGCAGTATTTT. Its protein is CASTPILLVQGPDTQYF.

The chain carries TRBV30 and TRBJ1-6; perhaps TRBD1 as D (5 bases). The CDR3 extends over 12 amino acids. Germline V gene sequence: CDR1 GTSNPN, CDR2 SVGIG (reference sequence). V lost 4 bases to trimming and J lost 5 bases, with 6 bases between them. CDR3 DNA: TGTGCCTGGACGGGGGATAATTCACCCCTCCACTTT. Amino acid sequence: CAWTGDNSPLHF.

The chain couples TRBV6-5 to TRBJ1-5, with D tentatively TRBD1 (6 bases). Germline assignment: CDR1 MNHEY and CDR2 SVGAGI. CDR3 length equals 14 residues. Trimming removed 6 bases at V and 5 bases at J, with 14 bases between. The CDR3 bases are TGTGCCAGCAGGACACAGGGCCCCGATCAGCCCCAGCATTTT. Protein product: CASRTQGPDQPQHF.

V usage is TRBV28 and J usage is TRBJ1-5; no reliable D call. Germline V gene lookup returns CDR1 MDHEN and CDR2 SYDVKM. Deletions cut 8 bases from V and 2 bases from J, with 10 bases between. The CDR3 covers 13 residues. The CDR3 loop is CASCEEGNQPQHF. CDR3 sequence (DNA): TGTGCCAGCTGTGAAGAGGGCAATCAGCCCCAGCATTTT.

The chain recombines TRBV11-3 with TRBJ2-3, with 9 bases matching TRBD2. V shed 4 bases and J 4 bases; nucleotides not matched to a gene: 9. CDR1 is SGHNT, CDR2 YENEEA, per germline. This CDR3 is 16 amino acids long. DNA for the CDR3: TGTGCCAGCAGCTCCTCCGGGACTAGCATTTCAGATACGCAGTATTTT. It encodes CASSSSGTSISDTQYF.

This rearrangement joins TRBV28 to TRBJ1-5, with unresolved D. The germline CDR1 and CDR2 sequences are MDHEN and SYDVKM. CDR3 length: 15 amino acids. Trimming cost V 8 bases and J 2 bases, with 16 bases left between them. CDR3 residues: CASQSLAAGNQPQHF. The DNA of the CDR3 is TGTGCCAGCCAAAGCCTTGCGGCTGGCAATCAGCCCCAGCATTTT.

The chain joins TRBV30 to TRBJ1-6; D not resolved. The CDR3 contains 13 residues. Germline CDR1 reads GTSNPN; CDR2 reads SVGIG (reference sequence). Trimming cost V 1 base and J 8 bases, with 9 bases left between them. The CDR3 DNA follows: TGTGCCTGGAGTGAAATACGGGATTCACCCCTCCACTTT. Translating it yields CAWSEIRDSPLHF.

This clone was seen a handful of times. The CDR3 DNA is TGTGCCAGCAGTTCCCCAGGACAGAATGAGCAGTTCTTC. It specifies CASSSPGQNEQFF. The chain links TRBV6-2 or TRBV6-3 to TRBJ2-1; possible D gene TRBD1, 6 bases. This CDR3 is 13 amino acids long. Trimming removed 4 bases at V and 7 bases at J, with 11 bases between. Germline assignment: CDR1 MNHEY and CDR2 SVGEGT.

The chain uses TRBV7-2 and TRBJ2-7; 15 nucleotides line up with TRBD2. Germline CDR1 SGHTA, CDR2 FQGNSA. V was clipped by 5 bases and J by 6 bases; unmatched bases: 8. CDR3 length equals 16 residues. The DNA for the CDR3 is TGTGCCAGCAGCGACTGGGGACTAGCGGGAGGAGGCGAGCAGTACTTC. Translating it yields CASSDWGLAGGGEQYF.

The genes are TRBV6-5 and TRBJ2-3; D is possibly TRBD2 (6 bases). CDR3 length equals 13 residues. Trimming left V 5 bases short and J 5 bases short, with 11 bases between. Germline V gene sequence: CDR1 MNHEY, CDR2 SVGAGI. The CDR3 protein is CASSPPGVDTQYF. DNA of the CDR3: TGTGCCAGCAGTCCCCCGGGGGTAGATACGCAGTATTTT.

Here the CDR3 DNA reads TGCAGCGTTGGGGGAGGCATTCAGTACTTC. This sequence encodes CSVGGGIQYF. V and J are TRBV29-1 and TRBJ2-4; D is perhaps TRBD2 (6 bases). The CDR3 runs to 10 residues. Germline V CDR1 and CDR2: SQVTM, ANQGSEA. V shed 4 bases and J shed 9 bases, with 7 bases lying between them.

The chain links TRBV2 to TRBJ2-3; the D gene is possibly TRBD2 (5 bases). V was clipped by 6 bases and J by 7 bases, with 11 bases between them. From germline, CDR1 is SNHLY and CDR2 FYNNEI. The CDR3 is made up of 12 amino acids. In nucleotides, the CDR3 is TGTGCCAGCAGCGTACTAGTTTATACGCAGTATTTT. This translates into CASSVLVYTQYF.

The V and J genes are TRBV28 and TRBJ2-1; 8 bases are a match to TRBD2. With V trimmed by 9 bases and J by 1 base, 5 bases remained unmatched. Germline values: CDR1 MDHEN, CDR2 SYDVKM. The CDR3 covers 14 residues. CDR3: CASKGLESYNEQFF. The CDR3, as DNA: TGTGCCAGTAAGGGACTAGAATCCTACAATGAGCAGTTCTTC. Drawing the rest from reference TRBV28 and TRBJ2-1, the complete variable domain is DVKVTQSSRYLVKRTGEKVFLECVQDMDHENMFWYRQDPGLGLRLIYFSYDVKMKEKGDIPEGYSVSREKKERFSLILESASTNQTSMYLCASKGLESYNEQFFGPGTRLTVL.

This clone appeared a single time. This chain joins TRBV30 and TRBJ1-3; TRBD1 is a possible D gene (5 bases). The CDR3 extends over 14 amino acids. CDR1 is GTSNPN and CDR2 is SVGIG in the germline V gene (reference sequence). The V gene lost 3 bases and the J gene lost 0 bases, with 9 bases spanning the gap. CDR3: CAWRAGPSGNTIYF. The DNA of the CDR3 is TGTGCCTGGAGGGCAGGGCCCTCTGGAAACACCATATATTTT.

The chain couples TRBV11-2 to TRBJ2-3, with D perhaps matching TRBD1 (5 bases). The germline V gene has CDR1 SGHAT and CDR2 FQNNGV. V shed 1 base and J shed 14 bases, with 16 bases lying between them. This CDR3 comprises 13 residues. The CDR3 DNA sequence: TGTGCCAGCAGCTTAGCCCCGGACACTCTGGGGTATTTT. It is translated as CASSLAPDTLGYF.

This clone was counted between two and nine times. The chain has TRBV3-1 (or the pseudogene TRBV3-2) and TRBJ2-5; 9 bases match TRBD2. This CDR3 comprises 16 residues. The germline V gene encodes CDR1 LGHDT and CDR2 YNNKEL (reference sequence). The J segment lost 2 bases and the V segment lost 2 bases, leaving 6 bases of the junction unmatched. CDR3 residues: CASSQRVLAGQETQYF. In nucleotides, the CDR3 is TGTGCCAGCAGCCAAAGGGTCCTAGCGGGACAAGAGACCCAGTACTTC.

This rearrangement joins TRBV28 to TRBJ2-7; a possible D gene is TRBD2 (6 bases). There are 14 residues in the CDR3. Trimming removed 7 bases at V and 4 bases at J, with 17 bases between. Germline values: CDR1 MDHEN, CDR2 SYDVKM. This CDR3 is CASKSPASAYEQYF. CDR3 in DNA: TGTGCCAGCAAGTCGCCCGCTAGCGCGTACGAGCAGTACTTC.

The chain couples TRBV18 to TRBJ2-1; D might be TRBD1 (5 bases). This CDR3 is 15 amino acids long. Germline CDR1 KGHSH, CDR2 LQKENI. The V end lost 3 bases, the J end lost 8 bases, and 17 bases lay between the germline ends. CDR3 in DNA: TGTGCCAGCTCACCCGGGCAGGGTAAAGGCGATGAGCAGTTCTTC. Protein product: CASSPGQGKGDEQFF.

The CDR3, as DNA: TGCGCCAGCCGACGGGAAAGGGGTCGTCGGCGGGACGAATGTGAGCAGTTCTTC. The encoded protein is CASRRERGRRRDECEQFF. The chain combines TRBV10-1 with TRBJ2-1, with D perhaps TRBD2 (6 bases). The V end lost 8 bases, the J end lost 9 bases, and 32 bases lay between the germline ends. The V gene's germline CDR1 is WNHNN and CDR2 SYGVQD (reference sequence). The CDR3 has 18 residues.

This clone has just one count. This rearrangement joins TRBV5-4 to TRBJ2-7; tentative D call: TRBD1 (5 bases). V was pared by 5 bases and J by 1 base, with 16 bases between. This CDR3 has 15 residues. The germline V gene has CDR1 SGHNT and CDR2 YYREEE (reference sequence). The CDR3 sequence: CASRSNTGGSYEQYF. The CDR3 DNA reads TGTGCCAGCAGATCCAATACAGGCGGATCCTACGAGCAGTACTTC.

This chain uses TRBV7-8 with TRBJ1-4; a possible D gene is TRBD1 (6 bases). V dropped 5 bases and J dropped 7 bases, with 20 bases sitting between them. Germline loops: CDR1 SGHVS, CDR2 FQNEAQ. The CDR3 contains 16 residues. CDR3 sequence: CASSISRGARREKLFF. CDR3 sequence (DNA): TGTGCCAGCAGCATCTCCCGGGGGGCGAGGCGTGAAAAACTGTTTTTT.

The J gene is TRBJ2-1, the V gene TRBV3-1 (or the pseudogene TRBV3-2); 10 nucleotides agree with TRBD2. V dropped 3 bases and J dropped 1; count of bases not matched to a gene: 3. CDR1 and CDR2 (germline): LGHDT, YNNKEL (reference sequence). CDR3 length: 16 residues. CDR3 protein: CASSQLSGRSYNEQFF. CDR3 in DNA: TGTGCCAGCAGCCAGCTTAGCGGGAGGTCCTACAATGAGCAGTTCTTC.